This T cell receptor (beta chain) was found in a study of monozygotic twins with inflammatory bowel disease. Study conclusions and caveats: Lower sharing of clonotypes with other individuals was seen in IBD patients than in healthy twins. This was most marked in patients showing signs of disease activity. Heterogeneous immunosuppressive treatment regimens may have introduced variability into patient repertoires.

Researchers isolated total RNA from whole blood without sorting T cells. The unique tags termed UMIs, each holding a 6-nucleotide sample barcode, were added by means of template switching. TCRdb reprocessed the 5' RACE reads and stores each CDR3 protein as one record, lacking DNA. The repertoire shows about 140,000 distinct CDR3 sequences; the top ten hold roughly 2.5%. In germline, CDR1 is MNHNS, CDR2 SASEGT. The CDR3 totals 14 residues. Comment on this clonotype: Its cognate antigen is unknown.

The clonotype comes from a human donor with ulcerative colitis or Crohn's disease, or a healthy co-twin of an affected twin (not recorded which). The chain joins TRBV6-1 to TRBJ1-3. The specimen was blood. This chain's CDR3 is CASRATVSGNTIYF.